This passage covers 20 T cell receptor beta chains from one sample sequenced in a study of blood T cell repertoires in COVID-19. TCRdb keeps only in-frame clones here, not all; method: immunoSEQ multiplex PCR. The profile shows around 250,000 clones, 85% to 90% of them singletons. The sample taken for sequencing was PBMCs or T cells enriched from blood (not recorded which). All receptors come from a man aged 18 to 30 who had recovered from COVID-19.

The rearrangement joins TRBV6-5 to TRBJ1-5; a weak D match, TRBD1 (5 bases). The CDR3 is made up of 14 amino acids. Trimming shortened V by 7 bases and J by 6 bases, and 16 bases separated the two germline ends. Germline lookup yields CDR1 MNHEY and CDR2 SVGAGI. CDR3 sequence (DNA): TGTGCCAGCACGTTGACAGTCATAGGTCAGCCCCAGCATTTT. Translating it yields CASTLTVIGQPQHF.

The chain has TRBV19 and TRBJ2-2; 10 bases are a match to TRBD2. Germline trimming cut 4 bases from V and 1 base from J; bases unmatched to any gene: 3. In germline, CDR1 is LNHDA, CDR2 SQIVND (reference sequence). The CDR3 sequence is 16 residues long. CDR3 amino acids: CASSRVAGGNTGELFF. As DNA, the CDR3 is TGTGCCAGTAGTAGGGTAGCGGGGGGGAACACCGGGGAGCTGTTTTTT.

J is TRBJ1-1 and V is TRBV4-2, with D hard to call. Between the trimmed V and J ends, which lost 0 bases and 5 bases, there was a span of 4 bases. The germline gives CDR1 LGHNA, CDR2 YNFKEQ. The CDR3 spans 12 residues. CDR3 loop: CASSQDPTEAFF. CDR3 DNA sequence: TGTGCCAGCAGCCAAGATCCGACTGAAGCTTTCTTT.

In its sample, this clone was seen once. DNA of the CDR3: TGTGCCAGCAGTGCGTATCCGGGACTAGCCGGGAATGAGCAGTTCTTC. It is translated as CASSAYPGLAGNEQFF. V usage is TRBV6-4 and J usage is TRBJ2-1, with 9 bases matching TRBD2. The CDR3 runs 16 residues. V lost 4 bases and J lost 7; bases outside the gene matches: 11. Germline values: CDR1 MRHNA, CDR2 SNTAGT.

The chain carries TRBV5-1 and TRBJ2-1; 7 nucleotides line up with TRBD1. The CDR3 sequence is 16 residues long. Looked up from germline, CDR1 is SGHRS and CDR2 is YFSETQ. The V gene end was trimmed by 4 bases and the J gene end by 7 bases; junction bases not matched to a gene: 14. The CDR3 protein is CASSGRGRLVRNEQFF. The CDR3 DNA follows: TGCGCCAGCAGCGGTAGGGGGCGCTTGGTTAGGAATGAGCAGTTCTTC.

The V gene is TRBV7-6, the J gene TRBJ2-3; TRBD2 agrees at 8 bases. The CDR3 runs 14 residues. J lost 0 bases, V lost 5 bases, and 1 base had no gene match. CDR1 is SGHVS and CDR2 is FNYEAQ in the germline V gene. CDR3 in DNA: TGTGCCAGCAGCCGCGGGGGGAGCACAGATACGCAGTATTTT. It codes for CASSRGGSTDTQYF.

The V call is TRBV14, the J call TRBJ2-2; D unresolved. The CDR3 is made up of 14 amino acids. From germline, CDR1 is SGHDN and CDR2 FVKESK. Trimming removed 0 bases at V and 3 bases at J, with 5 bases between. The CDR3 sequence: CASSQDPDTGELFF. Written as DNA, the CDR3 is TGTGCCAGCAGCCAAGATCCGGACACCGGGGAGCTGTTTTTT.

The J gene is TRBJ1-2, the V gene TRBV5-1, with 8 bases identical to TRBD1. The CDR3 is 14 amino acids. Trimming removed 0 bases from V and 3 bases from J; junction bases left unmatched: 1. Germline V gene lookup returns CDR1 SGHRS and CDR2 YFSETQ. CDR3 coding DNA: TGCGCCAGCAGCTTGGCAGGGGGCGACTATGGCTACACCTTC. Amino acid sequence: CASSLAGGDYGYTF.

This clone was counted once. This chain uses TRBV27 with TRBJ2-1; a weak D match, TRBD2 (6 bases). The V gene lost 8 bases and the J gene lost 9 bases, with 17 bases spanning the gap. Germline assignment: CDR1 MNHEY and CDR2 SMNVEV (reference sequence). The length of the CDR3 is 13 residues. The CDR3 nucleotides read TGTGCCAGCGGGATAAAGAGCGGGTCTGAGCAGTTCTTC. Translated: CASGIKSGSEQFF.

The chain recombines TRBV18 with TRBJ1-4; D gene ambiguous. The CDR3 is 13 residues long. Germline V gene sequence: CDR1 KGHSH, CDR2 LQKENI. Trimming stripped 3 bases from V and 8 bases from J, with 10 bases between. The CDR3 region is CASSPGAREKLFF. The CDR3 DNA follows: TGTGCCAGCTCACCGGGAGCGCGGGAAAAACTGTTTTTT. Looking up the rest from reference TRBV18 and TRBJ1-4 gives the full variable domain: NAGVMQNPRHLVRRRGQEARLRCSPMKGHSHVYWYRQLPEEGLKFMVYLQKENIIDESGMPKERFSAEFPKEGPSILRIQQVVRGDSAAYFCASSPGAREKLFFGSGTQLSVL.

The genes are TRBV4-1 and TRBJ2-2; D may be TRBD1 (6 bases). With 0 bases removed from V and 0 bases from J, the gap between germline ends came to 17 bases. This CDR3 is 19 amino acids long. The germline gives CDR1 MGHRA, CDR2 YSYEKL. The CDR3 coding sequence is TGCGCCAGCAGCCAAGATTCGGTCACAGGGTCCGCGAACACCGGGGAGCTGTTTTTT. Translation: CASSQDSVTGSANTGELFF.

The chain uses TRBV28 and TRBJ1-1; the match to TRBD1 covers 10 bases. The V and J ends lost 3 bases and 4 bases, in that order; junction bases with no gene match: 8. Per the germline V gene, CDR1 is MDHEN and CDR2 is SYDVKM. The CDR3 contains 16 residues. The CDR3 spells CASSLGTGVLSTEAFF. DNA of the CDR3: TGTGCCAGCAGTTTGGGGACAGGGGTTTTGAGCACTGAAGCTTTCTTT.

This chain joins TRBV19 and TRBJ1-5; tentative D call: TRBD1 (6 bases). Per the germline V gene, CDR1 is LNHDA and CDR2 is SQIVND (reference sequence). Trimming left V 2 bases short and J 1 base short, with 15 bases between. This CDR3 comprises 17 residues. DNA for the CDR3: TGTGCCAGTAGTATAAGGGACACAGGGCTAAGCAATCAGCCCCAGCATTTT. The encoded protein is CASSIRDTGLSNQPQHF.

The V gene is TRBV10-3, the J gene TRBJ1-1; TRBD1 matches at 7 bases. The CDR3 extends over 16 amino acids. Germline trimming cut 7 bases from V and 0 bases from J; bases unmatched to any gene: 11. From germline, CDR1 is ENHRY and CDR2 SYGVKD. CDR3: CAIKTGIGTVNTEAFF. The CDR3 nucleotides are TGTGCCATCAAAACCGGAATTGGGACAGTGAACACTGAAGCTTTCTTT.

V usage is TRBV27 and J usage is TRBJ1-1; 9 nucleotides align to TRBD1. CDR3 size: 18 residues. Germline lookup yields CDR1 MNHEY and CDR2 SMNVEV (reference sequence). Unmatched junction bases numbered 15, after V lost 2 bases and J lost 5 bases. This chain's CDR3 is CASSLGIGGQGLGTEAFF. In nucleotides, the CDR3 is TGTGCCAGCAGTTTAGGTATCGGGGGACAGGGTCTGGGTACTGAAGCTTTCTTT.

The chain employs TRBV10-3 and TRBJ1-5; a weak D match, TRBD1 (5 bases). This CDR3 comprises 14 residues. Per the germline V gene, CDR1 is ENHRY and CDR2 is SYGVKD. The V end lost 2 bases, the J end lost 4 bases, and 9 bases lay between the germline ends. The CDR3 DNA is TGTGCCATCAGTGAGGACAGTCGAAATCAGCCCCAGCATTTT. Residues: CAISEDSRNQPQHF.

The chain has TRBV6-6 and TRBJ2-7; the D gene is possibly TRBD1 (6 bases). The germline CDR1 and CDR2 sequences are MNHNY and SVGAGI (reference sequence). CDR3 length: 16 residues. Trimming left V 7 bases short and J 6 bases short, with 25 bases between. CDR3 nucleotides: TGTGCCAGCAACCAACCTCATACAGGGTCAACGGGCGAGCAGTACTTC. Protein: CASNQPHTGSTGEQYF.

The rearrangement joins TRBV4-2 to TRBJ2-5; no firm D call. The ends were cut back, 3 bases at V and 4 bases at J, with 12 bases in the middle. The germline V gene has CDR1 LGHNA and CDR2 YNFKEQ. This CDR3 region has 14 residues. Written as DNA, the CDR3 is TGTGCCAGCAGCCATCGTAGCCCCCCAGAGACCCAGTACTTC. It encodes CASSHRSPPETQYF.

The V gene is TRBV19, the J gene TRBJ1-6; TRBD1 agrees at 7 bases. The CDR3 is 17 residues long. Germline V gene data show CDR1 as LNHDA and CDR2 as SQIVND (reference sequence). J was trimmed by 11 bases and V by 0 bases; bases with no gene match: 13. CDR3 protein: CASSIDRVIQGRPPLHF. DNA for the CDR3: TGTGCCAGTAGTATAGATCGAGTAATACAGGGGCGGCCACCCCTCCACTTT.

The chain uses TRBV7-9 and TRBJ2-6, with TRBD1 matching over 8 bases. This CDR3 region has 18 residues. The junction had 19 bases not matched to a gene; V was cut back by 5 bases and J by 10 bases. The germline gives CDR1 SEHNR, CDR2 FQNEAQ (reference sequence). CDR3: CASSPTGARLVVYNVLTF. CDR3 DNA sequence: TGTGCCAGCAGCCCGACAGGGGCTCGGCTAGTAGTGTATAACGTCCTGACTTTC.